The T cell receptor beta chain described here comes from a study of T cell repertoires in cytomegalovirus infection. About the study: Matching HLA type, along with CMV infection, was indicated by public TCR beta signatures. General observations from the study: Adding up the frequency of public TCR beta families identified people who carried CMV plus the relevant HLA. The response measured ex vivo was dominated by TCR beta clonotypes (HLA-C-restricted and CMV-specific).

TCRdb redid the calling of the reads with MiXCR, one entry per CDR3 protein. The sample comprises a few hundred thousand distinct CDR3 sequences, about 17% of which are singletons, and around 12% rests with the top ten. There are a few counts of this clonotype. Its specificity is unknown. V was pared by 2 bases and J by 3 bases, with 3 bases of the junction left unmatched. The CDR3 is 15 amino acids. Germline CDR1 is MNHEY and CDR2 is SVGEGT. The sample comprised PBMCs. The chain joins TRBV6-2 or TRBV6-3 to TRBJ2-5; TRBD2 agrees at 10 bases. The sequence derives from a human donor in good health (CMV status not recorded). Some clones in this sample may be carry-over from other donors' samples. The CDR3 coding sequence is TGTGCCAGCAGTTACAACGGACTAGCGGAAGAGACCCAGTACTTC. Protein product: CASSYNGLAEETQYF.